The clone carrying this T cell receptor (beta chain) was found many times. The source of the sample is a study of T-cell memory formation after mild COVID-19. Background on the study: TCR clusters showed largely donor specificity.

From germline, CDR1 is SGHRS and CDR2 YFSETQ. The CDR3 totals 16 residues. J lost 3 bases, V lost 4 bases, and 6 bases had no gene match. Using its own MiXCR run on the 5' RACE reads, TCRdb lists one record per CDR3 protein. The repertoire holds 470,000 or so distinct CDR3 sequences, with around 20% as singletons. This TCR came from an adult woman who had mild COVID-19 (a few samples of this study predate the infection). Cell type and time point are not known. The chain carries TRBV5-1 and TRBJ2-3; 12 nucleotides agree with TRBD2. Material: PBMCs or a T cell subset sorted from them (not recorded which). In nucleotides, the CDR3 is TGCGCCAGCAGCCTGGGCCTAGCGGGGGGGACAGATACGCAGTATTTT. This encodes CASSLGLAGGTDTQYF.